This T cell receptor beta chain is from a study of blood T cell dynamics during melanoma immunotherapy. This sample's time point: pre-treatment baseline. Clones were sequenced by immunoSEQ multiplex PCR, and TCRdb holds only the in-frame ones, with some missing. The sample has more than 3,000 clones; about 90% are singletons. In germline, CDR1 is LNHDA, CDR2 SQIVND (reference sequence). The CDR3 contains 12 residues. V was cut by 3 bases and J by 8 bases, with 5 bases left in between. The sequence was obtained from a human donor with melanoma. The specimen comprised effector memory CD8+ T cells from blood, sampled from a patient treated with checkpoint blockade. The V call is TRBV19, the J call TRBJ1-6, with D hard to call. The CDR3 protein is CASSMRDSPLHF. CDR3 DNA sequence: TGTGCCAGTAGTATGAGGGATTCACCCCTCCACTTT.